The next 6 T cell receptor beta chains were all read from a single sample in a study of blood T cell repertoires in COVID-19. The assay was immunoSEQ multiplex PCR, and TCRdb's table has in-frame clones only and misses some. The table records about 200,000 clones, approximately 82% of them present only once. Sequencing input: peripheral blood. These TCRs come from a human donor in a cohort sampled during active COVID-19.

The sample holds one count of this clone. The J gene is TRBJ2-3, the V gene TRBV7-8; D ambiguous. V lost 1 base, J lost 2 bases, and 7 bases lay in between. There are 14 residues in the CDR3. Germline V gene sequence: CDR1 SGHVS, CDR2 FQNEAQ. Here the CDR3 DNA reads TGTGCCAGCAGCTTAGTAGTCCCCACAGATACGCAGTATTTT. Protein: CASSLVVPTDTQYF.

Notes on this clone: The identical CDR3 is also encoded by other nucleotide sequences in the sample. The rearrangement uses TRBV9 and TRBJ2-1, with 8 bases lining up with TRBD2. V lost 1 base and J lost 0; bases outside the gene matches: 0. This CDR3 region has 15 residues. Germline V gene sequence: CDR1 SGDLS, CDR2 YYNGEE. The CDR3 spells CASSVSGSSYNEQFF. The CDR3 coding sequence is TGTGCCAGCAGCGTAAGCGGGAGCTCCTACAATGAGCAGTTCTTC.

The chain links TRBV28 to TRBJ1-1, with 11 bases matching TRBD1. Germline values: CDR1 MDHEN, CDR2 SYDVKM. CDR3 length: 16 residues. The ends lost 7 bases at V and 5 bases at J; junction bases unmatched: 12. CDR3 amino acids: CASMGVWGQGVTEAFF. CDR3 sequence (DNA): TGTGCCAGCATGGGGGTGTGGGGACAGGGGGTGACTGAAGCTTTCTTT.

The chain recombines TRBV15 with TRBJ2-2; TRBD1 agrees at 11 bases. The V segment lost 3 bases and the J segment 5 bases; nucleotides outside the gene matches: 2. Germline CDR1 and CDR2: LNHNV and YYDKDF (reference sequence). The CDR3 extends over 15 amino acids. The CDR3 nucleotides read TGTGCCACCAGCAGGGACAGGGGGCCGACCGGGGAGCTGTTTTTT. Its protein is CATSRDRGPTGELFF.

The chain's CDR3 is CASRGGRAGLTDTQYF. CDR3 in DNA: TGTGCCAGCAGGGGGGGAAGAGCGGGACTCACAGATACGCAGTATTTT. The V call is TRBV2, the J call TRBJ2-3, with 7 positions matching TRBD2. Germline lookup yields CDR1 SNHLY and CDR2 FYNNEI. V lost 6 bases and J lost 2; bases outside the gene matches: 11. This CDR3 comprises 16 residues.

This chain connects TRBV7-9 to TRBJ2-5, with a tentative D call TRBD2 (6 bases). Germline V gene sequence: CDR1 SEHNR, CDR2 FQNEAQ (reference sequence). The CDR3 has 13 amino acids. Trimming cost V 5 bases and J 4 bases, with 11 bases left between them. The CDR3 loop reads CASSPGGSETQYF. The CDR3 bases are TGTGCCAGCAGCCCAGGAGGGTCAGAGACCCAGTACTTC.